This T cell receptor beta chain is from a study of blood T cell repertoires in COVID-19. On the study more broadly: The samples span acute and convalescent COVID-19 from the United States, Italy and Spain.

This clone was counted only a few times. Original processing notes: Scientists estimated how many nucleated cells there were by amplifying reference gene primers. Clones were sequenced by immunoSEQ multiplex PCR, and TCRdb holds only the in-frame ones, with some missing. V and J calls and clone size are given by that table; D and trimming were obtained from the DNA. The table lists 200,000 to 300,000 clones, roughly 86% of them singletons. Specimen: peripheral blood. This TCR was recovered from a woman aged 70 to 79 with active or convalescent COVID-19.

CDR3 bases: TGTGCCAGCAGTGAAGGTACAGGCTACGAAGCTTTCTTT. This codes for CASSEGTGYEAFF. The chain carries TRBV6-1 and TRBJ1-1; D is possibly TRBD1 (5 bases). From germline, CDR1 is MNHNS and CDR2 SASEGT. V was shortened by 1 base and J by 8 bases, with 11 bases between the two germline ends. This CDR3 region has 13 residues.